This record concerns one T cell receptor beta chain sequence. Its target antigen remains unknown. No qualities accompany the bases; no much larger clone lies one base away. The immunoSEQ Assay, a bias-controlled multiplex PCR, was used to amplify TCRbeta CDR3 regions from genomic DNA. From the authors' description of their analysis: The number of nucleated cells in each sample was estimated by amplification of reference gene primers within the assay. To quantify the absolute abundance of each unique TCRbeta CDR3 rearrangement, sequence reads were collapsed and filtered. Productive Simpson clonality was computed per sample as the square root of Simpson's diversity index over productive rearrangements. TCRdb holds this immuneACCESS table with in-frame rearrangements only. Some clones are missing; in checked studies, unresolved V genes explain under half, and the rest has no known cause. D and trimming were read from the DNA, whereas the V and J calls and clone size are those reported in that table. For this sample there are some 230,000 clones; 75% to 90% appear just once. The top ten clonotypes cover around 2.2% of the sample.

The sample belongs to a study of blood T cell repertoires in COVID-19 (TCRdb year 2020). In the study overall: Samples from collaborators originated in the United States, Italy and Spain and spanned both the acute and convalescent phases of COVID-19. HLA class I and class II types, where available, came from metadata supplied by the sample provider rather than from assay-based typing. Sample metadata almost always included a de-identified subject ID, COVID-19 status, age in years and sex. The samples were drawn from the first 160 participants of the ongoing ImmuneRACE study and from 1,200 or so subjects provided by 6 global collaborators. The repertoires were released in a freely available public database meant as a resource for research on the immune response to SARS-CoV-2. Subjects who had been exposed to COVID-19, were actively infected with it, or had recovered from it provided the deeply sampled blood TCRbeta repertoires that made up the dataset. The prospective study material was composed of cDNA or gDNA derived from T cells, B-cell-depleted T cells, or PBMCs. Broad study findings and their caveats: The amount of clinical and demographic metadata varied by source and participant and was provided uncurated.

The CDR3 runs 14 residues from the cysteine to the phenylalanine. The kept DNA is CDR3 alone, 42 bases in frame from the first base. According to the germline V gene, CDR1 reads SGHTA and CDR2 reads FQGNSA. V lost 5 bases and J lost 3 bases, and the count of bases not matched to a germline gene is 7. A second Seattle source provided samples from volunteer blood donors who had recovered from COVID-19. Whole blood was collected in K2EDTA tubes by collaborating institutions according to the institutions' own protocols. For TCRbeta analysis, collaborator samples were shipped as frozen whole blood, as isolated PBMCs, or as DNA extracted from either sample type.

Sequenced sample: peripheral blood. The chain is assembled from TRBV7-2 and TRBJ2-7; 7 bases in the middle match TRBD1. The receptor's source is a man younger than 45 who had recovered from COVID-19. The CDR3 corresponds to CASSTRTGDYEQYF. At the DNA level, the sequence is TGTGCCAGCAGCACCCGTACAGGGGACTACGAGCAGTACTTC.